This T cell receptor beta chain was found in a study of control samples from healthy donors and cancer patients. The germline gives CDR1 MGHDK, CDR2 SYGVNS. CDR3 length: 15 residues. Trimming removed 4 bases from V and 4 bases from J; junction bases left unmatched: 10. TCRdb keeps only in-frame clones here, not all; method: immunoSEQ multiplex PCR. Here the sample spans around 250,000 clones, roughly four fifths being singletons. The rearrangement uses TRBV25-1 and TRBJ2-7; 7 bases map to TRBD2. This clonotype was sampled from an older woman with lung cancer. What was sequenced was PBMCs. Here the CDR3 DNA reads TGTGCCAGCAGTGCCCCCGGACTAGTATCATACGAGCAGTACTTC. Its protein is CASSAPGLVSYEQYF.